These 8 T cell receptor beta chains were sequenced from one sample in a study of blood T cell repertoires in COVID-19. Here immunoSEQ multiplex PCR was the method, and the copy in TCRdb shows in-frame clones only, minus some. The repertoire holds tens of thousands of clones, around 92% seen once, with approximately 3.4% in the top ten. The sample taken for sequencing was peripheral blood. The receptors originated from a woman in her 70s with active COVID-19.

This chain links TRBV18 with TRBJ1-4; 10 bases map to TRBD1. This CDR3 is 14 amino acids long. CDR1 is KGHSH, CDR2 LQKENI, per germline. J was trimmed by 5 bases and V by 6 bases; bases with no gene match: 3. CDR3 region: CASSPGQGNEKLFF. The DNA for the CDR3 is TGTGCCAGCTCCCCGGGACAGGGGAATGAAAAACTGTTTTTT.

V gene TRBV11-3 combines with J gene TRBJ2-1, with 13 bases aligning to TRBD2. CDR3 length: 20 amino acids. Germline CDR1 and CDR2: SGHNT and YENEEA. The junction had 8 bases not matched to a gene; V was cut back by 0 bases and J by 0 bases. CDR3 amino acids: CASSLEGLAGLPSSYNEQFF. In DNA, the CDR3 is TGTGCCAGCAGCTTAGAGGGACTAGCGGGACTTCCTAGCTCCTACAATGAGCAGTTCTTC.

The chain is built from TRBV15 and TRBJ2-5, with D unresolved. CDR3 size: 15 residues. V lost 0 bases, J lost 7 bases, and 15 bases lay in between. Per the germline V gene, CDR1 is LNHNV and CDR2 is YYDKDF (reference sequence). The CDR3 nucleotides are TGTGCCACCAGCAGAGATCACGGCGGCTCCTGGACCCAGTACTTC. Protein: CATSRDHGGSWTQYF.

This clone was detected only a few times. The V gene is TRBV28, the J gene TRBJ2-7, with a weak D call TRBD2 (6 bases). V was clipped by 7 bases and J by 3 bases, with 19 bases between them. Germline CDR1 is MDHEN and CDR2 is SYDVKM. This CDR3 spans 15 amino acids. The chain's CDR3 is CASTEGRFRNYEQYF. The CDR3 nucleotides are TGTGCCAGCACGGAGGGGAGGTTCCGGAACTACGAGCAGTACTTC.

This chain connects TRBV5-1 to TRBJ2-1; 9 nucleotides agree with TRBD1. The CDR3 totals 17 residues. J was trimmed by 6 bases and V by 4 bases; bases with no gene match: 14. Germline V gene data show CDR1 as SGHRS and CDR2 as YFSETQ. The CDR3 nucleotides read TGCGCCAGCAGCCTCTCTACCGGACAGGGGCTTGGCAATGAGCAGTTCTTC. This sequence encodes CASSLSTGQGLGNEQFF.

The chain carries TRBV2 and TRBJ1-1; 7 bases agree with TRBD1. The trim removed 6 bases at V and 3 bases at J, leaving 13 bases unmatched. CDR1 is SNHLY and CDR2 is FYNNEI in the germline V gene. This CDR3 is built from 16 residues. CDR3 sequence (DNA): TGTGCCAGCAGAGGACAACAGGGGCTGAGAGACACTGAAGCTTTCTTT. Residues: CASRGQQGLRDTEAFF.

The rearrangement uses TRBV6-5 and TRBJ2-7, with D possibly matching TRBD1 (6 bases). The CDR3 loop spans 11 amino acids. In germline, CDR1 is MNHEY, CDR2 SVGAGI. V lost 10 bases, J lost 12 bases, and 19 bases lay in between. The CDR3 region has the DNA TGTGCCACCACTGGGGGCAGAGCTTGGTACTTC. Encoded protein: CATTGGRAWYF.

The CDR3 DNA sequence: TGTGCCAGCAGCCTTCGGGGGTCTGAGACCCAGTACTTC. Translated, it gives CASSLRGSETQYF. The chain combines TRBV3-1 (or the pseudogene TRBV3-2) with TRBJ2-5; weak D call: TRBD2 (6 bases). Deletions cut 4 bases from V and 5 bases from J, with 11 bases between. The CDR3 contains 13 residues. The germline V gene encodes CDR1 LGHDT and CDR2 YNNKEL (reference sequence).